The next 26 T cell receptor beta chains were all read from a single sample in a study of blood T cell repertoires in COVID-19. The table came from immunoSEQ multiplex PCR; TCRdb's copy has only in-frame clones and leaves some out. The profile covers roughly 250,000 clones, with around 82% appearing a single time and about 5.3% taken by the ten largest. Sequenced material: peripheral blood. The receptors were sampled from a woman of 80 years or more with active or convalescent COVID-19.

The CDR3 region has the DNA TGTGCCAGCAGCCTCTTAGGGAGGGTGGTTACCGGGGAGCTGTTTTTT. Its translation is CASSLLGRVVTGELFF. V usage is TRBV28 and J usage is TRBJ2-2, with 7 bases matching TRBD2. The CDR3 has 16 residues. Germline V CDR1 and CDR2: MDHEN, SYDVKM. J gave up 5 bases and V 6 bases, and 12 bases lay outside the gene matches. The whole variable domain, remainder taken from reference TRBV28 and TRBJ2-2, is DVKVTQSSRYLVKRTGEKVFLECVQDMDHENMFWYRQDPGLGLRLIYFSYDVKMKEKGDIPEGYSVSREKKERFSLILESASTNQTSMYLCASSLLGRVVTGELFFGEGSRLTVL.

The CDR3 region is CASSLNRDHEKLFF. Written as DNA, the CDR3 is TGTGCCAGCAGTTTAAACAGGGATCATGAAAAACTGTTTTTT. The chain carries TRBV27 and TRBJ1-4; D is perhaps TRBD1 (6 bases). Germline CDR1 is MNHEY and CDR2 is SMNVEV (reference sequence). Trimming removed 2 bases from V and 6 bases from J, with 10 bases in between. There are 14 residues in the CDR3.

The rearrangement links TRBV11-2 to TRBJ2-3; maybe TRBD2 (5 bases). The ends were cut back, 1 base at V and 2 bases at J, with 10 bases in the middle. The CDR3 consists of 15 residues. Per the germline V gene, CDR1 is SGHAT and CDR2 is FQNNGV. CDR3 in amino acids: CASSLARAFTDTQYF. The CDR3 DNA reads as TGTGCCAGCAGCTTAGCGAGGGCCTTCACAGATACGCAGTATTTT.

The chain couples TRBV7-2 to TRBJ2-7, with D possibly being TRBD2 (6 bases). V lost 1 base, J lost 0 bases, and 16 bases lay in between. Germline loops: CDR1 SGHTA, CDR2 FQGNSA. The CDR3 is 17 amino acids. CDR3 region: CASSLGVRAGTSYEQYF. In nucleotides, the CDR3 is TGTGCCAGCAGCTTAGGGGTTAGGGCGGGAACCTCCTACGAGCAGTACTTC.

The chain recombines TRBV19 with TRBJ2-2; no reliable D call. Germline V gene data show CDR1 as LNHDA and CDR2 as SQIVND (reference sequence). The CDR3 sequence is 14 residues long. Between the trimmed V and J ends, which lost 5 bases and 2 bases, there was a span of 9 bases. The CDR3 DNA follows: TGTGCCAGTAGTGAGGCCGGAAACACCGGGGAGCTGTTTTTT. This codes for CASSEAGNTGELFF.

V gene TRBV18 combines with J gene TRBJ1-1; D possibly corresponds to TRBD1 (5 bases). Germline V gene data show CDR1 as KGHSH and CDR2 as LQKENI. This CDR3 spans 16 amino acids. Trimming cost V 3 bases and J 0 bases, with 14 bases left between them. The CDR3 DNA is TGTGCCAGCTCACCGAGGGGTGGCGGGATGAACACTGAAGCTTTCTTT. This sequence encodes CASSPRGGGMNTEAFF.

The chain has TRBV20-1 and TRBJ1-5; 7 bases are shared with TRBD1. CDR1 is DFQATT, CDR2 SNEGSKA, per germline (reference sequence). CDR3 length equals 15 residues. Losses at the gene ends were 3 bases for V and 5 bases for J; bases not matched to a gene: 10. The CDR3 sequence is CSASHPGQQDQPQHF. CDR3 nucleotides: TGCAGTGCTAGTCACCCGGGACAGCAGGATCAGCCCCAGCATTTT.

The genes are TRBV12-3 or TRBV12-4 and TRBJ1-3; TRBD1 is a possible D gene (6 bases). The CDR3 has 13 amino acids. The V end lost 3 bases, the J end lost 7 bases, and 10 bases lay between the germline ends. For the CDR3, the DNA is TGTGCCAGCAGTTTGGACAGAAGGAACACCATATATTTT. Amino acids: CASSLDRRNTIYF.

This sequence joins TRBV19 and TRBJ2-1, with a possible D match to TRBD1 (5 bases). The CDR3 length is 13 residues. The germline V gene has CDR1 LNHDA and CDR2 SQIVND (reference sequence). V lost 5 bases, J lost 6 bases, and 11 bases lay in between. CDR3 nucleotides: TGTGCCAGTAGTGCCCACAGGAGCAATGAGCAGTTCTTC. This codes for CASSAHRSNEQFF.

This clone appeared once. Its ends do not fully match the called genes, so a read error is possible. J is TRBJ1-5 and V is TRBV19, with D hard to call. This CDR3 spans 11 amino acids. The germline V gene has CDR1 LNHDA and CDR2 SQIVND (reference sequence). The CDR3 spells CASTSTLVLSF. The CDR3 bases are TGTGCCAGTACCTCGACTCTGGTTTTGAGTTTT.

A note on this clone: Within the sample, other DNA sequences also encode this same CDR3. The chain recombines TRBV18 with TRBJ1-1, with 7 bases aligning to TRBD1. Germline V gene lookup returns CDR1 KGHSH and CDR2 LQKENI. Losses at the gene ends were 3 bases for V and 4 bases for J; bases not matched to a gene: 2. The CDR3 runs 13 residues. The CDR3 DNA reads TGTGCCAGCTCACCGTCAGGGGGCACTGAAGCTTTCTTT. Protein: CASSPSGGTEAFF.

The chain uses TRBV10-2 and TRBJ2-2; 10 bases align to TRBD1. Germline lookup yields CDR1 WSHSY and CDR2 SAAADI. With 8 bases clipped from V and 6 bases from J, the junction kept 6 bases outside the gene matches. This CDR3 is 14 amino acids long. This CDR3 is CASSGQGLAGELFF. CDR3 nucleotides: TGCGCCAGCTCGGGACAGGGGTTAGCCGGGGAGCTGTTTTTT.

The chain couples TRBV5-8 to TRBJ2-4; tentative D call: TRBD2 (5 bases). Germline V gives CDR1 SGHTS, CDR2 YDEGEE. V was clipped by 1 base and J by 9 bases, with 11 bases between them. CDR3 length: 13 amino acids. CDR3 sequence (DNA): TGTGCCAGCAGCTTGATAGCGTGGGGCATTCAGTACTTC. Residues: CASSLIAWGIQYF.

For this clone: At one end the junction does not follow the germline gene, possibly because of a read error. The J gene is TRBJ2-5, the V gene TRBV2, with 8 bases aligning to TRBD2. This CDR3 region has 16 residues. Per the germline V gene, CDR1 is SNHLY and CDR2 is FYNNEI. CDR3 sequence reads: CASSIPGGTPSENQYF. CDR3 DNA: TGTGCCAGCAGTATCCCGGGGGGGACGCCTTCGGAGAACCAGTACTTC.

The chain is built from TRBV28 and TRBJ2-7, with 7 bases lining up with TRBD1. The CDR3 totals 13 residues. Per the germline V gene, CDR1 is MDHEN and CDR2 is SYDVKM. The V and J ends lost 6 bases and 3 bases, in that order; junction bases with no gene match: 5. The CDR3 is CASRPGQYYEQYF. In DNA form, the CDR3 reads TGTGCCAGCAGACCGGGACAGTACTACGAGCAGTACTTC.

The chain links TRBV5-1 to TRBJ1-3, with D uncertain. Per germline, CDR1 SGHRS and CDR2 YFSETQ. The CDR3 is 13 amino acids. V lost 6 bases and J 0 bases, leaving 7 bases between the germline ends. The CDR3 loop reads CASTEGSGNTIYF. Here the CDR3 DNA reads TGCGCCAGCACGGAGGGCTCTGGAAACACCATATATTTT.

The V gene is TRBV4-2, the J gene TRBJ2-2; possibly TRBD2 for D (6 bases). Germline V gives CDR1 LGHNA, CDR2 YNFKEQ. This CDR3 is 18 amino acids long. Trimming removed 0 bases at V and 7 bases at J, with 21 bases between. The DNA of the CDR3 is TGTGCCAGCAGCCAAGATCTCGTCTCTAGTGGAGGGATCGGGGAGCTGTTTTTT. This codes for CASSQDLVSSGGIGELFF.

This sequence joins TRBV5-1 and TRBJ2-2, with 8 bases that match TRBD1. This CDR3 has 15 residues. With V trimmed by 4 bases and J by 3 bases, 5 bases remained unmatched. Germline CDR1 and CDR2: SGHRS and YFSETQ. The CDR3 loop reads CASSRTGSDTGELFF. CDR3 in DNA: TGCGCCAGCAGCCGGACAGGGTCGGACACCGGGGAGCTGTTTTTT.

The chain has TRBV7-2 and TRBJ2-7, with D perhaps matching TRBD1 (5 bases). Germline V gene data show CDR1 as SGHTA and CDR2 as FQGNSA. CDR3 length: 15 amino acids. The V and J ends lost 2 bases and 3 bases respectively, with 14 bases between them. This chain's CDR3 is CASSLQSQGGYEQYF. The CDR3 bases are TGTGCCAGCAGCTTACAGTCCCAGGGTGGCTACGAGCAGTACTTC.

The chain is built from TRBV9 and TRBJ2-5; 10 positions agree with TRBD1. The V segment lost 0 bases and the J segment 5 bases; nucleotides outside the gene matches: 4. CDR1 is SGDLS and CDR2 is YYNGEE in the germline V gene. The CDR3 is 15 amino acids. In DNA, the CDR3 is TGTGCCAGCAGCGTAGCTGAGGACAGGGGGGAGACCCAGTACTTC. Its protein is CASSVAEDRGETQYF.

The J gene is TRBJ1-2, the V gene TRBV6-5; D is possibly TRBD1 (5 bases). V was pared by 8 bases and J by 5 bases, with 21 bases between. CDR1 and CDR2 (germline): MNHEY, SVGAGI. The CDR3 is 15 amino acids. CDR3 coding DNA: TGTGCCAGCGAAGGACGGACAACCAACCTGTATGGCTACACCTTC. Its protein product is CASEGRTTNLYGYTF.

This chain links TRBV30 with TRBJ2-5, with 7 positions matching TRBD1. Germline CDR1 GTSNPN, CDR2 SVGIG (reference sequence). Losses at the gene ends were 3 bases for V and 5 bases for J; bases not matched to a gene: 6. The CDR3 totals 13 residues. CDR3 coding DNA: TGTGCCTGGAGCGCAGGGGGACGGGAGACCCAGTACTTC. Translating gives CAWSAGGRETQYF.

This clone was found a few times. The chain joins TRBV5-1 to TRBJ1-3; 9 bases are shared with TRBD1. This CDR3 region has 19 residues. CDR1 is SGHRS, CDR2 YFSETQ, per germline. The V gene end was trimmed by 0 bases and the J gene end by 1 base; junction bases not matched to a gene: 11. CDR3 bases: TGCGCCAGCAGCTTGGTCCCACAGGGGGCGCGTGGGTCTGGAAACACCATATATTTT. Amino acid sequence: CASSLVPQGARGSGNTIYF. The full variable domain, its missing parts supplied by reference TRBV5-1 and TRBJ1-3, is KAGVTQTPRYLIKTRGQQVTLSCSPISGHRSVSWYQQTPGQGLQFLFEYFSETQRNKGNFPGRFSGRQFSNSRSEMNVSTLELGDSALYLCASSLVPQGARGSGNTIYFGEGSWLTVV.

The chain combines TRBV12-3 or TRBV12-4 with TRBJ1-5, with 7 nucleotides matching TRBD1. The CDR3 is 13 residues long. Trimming removed 5 bases from V and 5 bases from J; junction bases left unmatched: 3. CDR3 coding DNA: TGTGCCAGCAGTAGGGACAGCTATCAGCCCCAGCATTTT. Translation gives CASSRDSYQPQHF.

The chain has TRBV2 and TRBJ2-1; a possible D gene is TRBD2 (5 bases). Per germline, CDR1 SNHLY and CDR2 FYNNEI. Trimming removed 2 bases from V and 7 bases from J, with 18 bases in between. This CDR3 is built from 16 residues. CDR3 nucleotides: TGTGCCAGCAGTGAAAAGCGGTCCGAACCCAGTAATGAGCAGTTCTTC. It encodes CASSEKRSEPSNEQFF.

The rearrangement uses TRBV10-3 and TRBJ1-2; 10 nucleotides match TRBD1. In germline, CDR1 is ENHRY, CDR2 SYGVKD. V shed 3 bases, J shed 6 bases, and the junction held 13 bases outside the gene matches. The CDR3 is made up of 17 amino acids. In nucleotides, the CDR3 is TGTGCCATCAGTGATGCCGTGGGACAGGGGAGTCGTAATGGCTACACCTTC. Translation: CAISDAVGQGSRNGYTF.